This section outlines one TCR beta chain sequence together with its context. The data belong to a study of OX40 agonist ivuxolimab in advanced cancers. Across the whole study: Patients with prior anti-PD-1, anti-PD-L1 or anti-CTLA-4 therapy were eligible; about 41% had some.

Method: immunoSEQ multiplex PCR; TCRdb's copy keeps in-frame clones and lacks some. The sample gives about 48,000 clones, around 79% of which show up once; 1.5% to 2% is in the top ten. The CDR3 loop spans 14 amino acids. CDR1 and CDR2 (germline): MDHEN, SYDVKM. The V end lost 3 bases, the J end lost 0 bases, and 6 bases lay between the germline ends. Material: CD4+ or CD8+ T cells sorted from blood, obtained in a trial of the OX40 agonist ivuxolimab. V and J are TRBV28 and TRBJ1-3; D remains ambiguous. The TCR sequence derives from an adult with an advanced solid tumor such as melanoma, head and neck, liver or kidney cancer. The CDR3 DNA is TGTGCCAGCAGTTTTACTTCCTCTGGAAACACCATATATTTT. Translating it yields CASSFTSSGNTIYF. The variable domain in full, completed from reference TRBV28 and TRBJ1-3, reads DVKVTQSSRYLVKRTGEKVFLECVQDMDHENMFWYRQDPGLGLRLIYFSYDVKMKEKGDIPEGYSVSREKKERFSLILESASTNQTSMYLCASSFTSSGNTIYFGEGSWLTVV.